Listed below are T cell receptor beta chains from one sample, sequenced in a study of T cells in Graves' hyperthyroidism and ophthalmopathy. Using its own MiXCR run on the multiplex PCR reads, TCRdb lists one record per CDR3 protein. The sample shows around 620,000 distinct CDR3 sequences, 13% to 15% of them seen only once. The sample taken for sequencing was blood. The receptor set was obtained from a woman aged 18-35 years with Graves' ophthalmopathy. Each CDR3 is given with its conserved first and last residue. A D gene is named only where the DNA matches it firmly. Some rows mark clone size as missing; the rest say once, few, many or name a class of expanded clone.

D gene	V gene	J gene	clone size	CDR3 protein	CDR3 DNA
TRBD1	TRBV5-8	TRBJ1-4	many	CASSGTGGAYNEKLFF	TGTGCCAGCAGCGGGACAGGGGGCGCATATAATGAAAAACTGTTTTTT
TRBD1	TRBV27	TRBJ2-7	many	CASSPRTGGEQYF	TGTGCCAGCAGCCCAAGGACAGGGGGCGAGCAGTACTTC
TRBD2	TRBV5-1	TRBJ2-7	many	CASSSYSGRSYEQYF	TGCGCCAGCAGCTCATATAGCGGGAGGTCCTACGAGCAGTACTTC
TRBD1	TRBV28	TRBJ1-1	many	CASSSRGLRTEAFF	TGTGCCAGCAGTTCGAGGGGGCTGCGCACTGAAGCTTTCTTT
TRBD1	TRBV4-1	TRBJ2-7	few	CASSQLWGQASSYEQYF	TGCGCCAGCAGCCAGTTGTGGGGACAGGCGAGCTCCTACGAGCAGTACTTC
.	TRBV6-6	TRBJ1-1	few	CASSYSRGAEAFF	TGTGCCAGCAGTTACTCGAGGGGGGCTGAAGCTTTCTTT
.	TRBV6-6	TRBJ2-7	few	CASSYSTPRGISGYEQYF	TGTGCCAGCAGTTACTCGACTCCACGGGGGATTTCGGGTTACGAGCAGTACTTC
.	TRBV18	TRBJ2-1	.	CASSPPGLSEQFF	TGTGCCAGCTCACCACCGGGGTTAAGTGAGCAGTTCTTC
.	TRBV5-1	TRBJ1-1	.	CAGSRNLNTEAFF	TGCGCCGGCAGCCGGAACCTGAACACTGAAGCTTTCTTT
TRBD1	TRBV20-1	TRBJ1-5	few	CSASAPGQGAYGQPQHF	TGCAGTGCTAGCGCACCGGGACAGGGGGCCTATGGTCAGCCCCAGCATTTT
.	TRBV13	TRBJ2-7	many	CASSSERGEQYF	TGTGCCAGCAGCTCTGAGAGAGGGGAGCAGTACTTC
.	TRBV7-6	TRBJ2-1	.	CASSLVGGGGFTQEQFF	TGTGCCAGCAGCTTAGTAGGTGGGGGCGGTTTCACCCAGGAGCAGTTCTTC
.	TRBV10-3	TRBJ2-1	many	CAISRSSYNEQFF	TGTGCCATCTCTAGGAGCTCCTACAATGAGCAGTTCTTC
.	TRBV12-3/TRBV12-4	TRBJ1-1	.	CASSHSPERTEAFF	TGTGCCAGCAGCCATAGTCCGGAGAGGACTGAAGCTTTCTTT
.	TRBV28	TRBJ1-6	many	CASSQGGAGSYNSPLHF	TGTGCCAGCAGCCAAGGGGGGGCCGGCTCCTATAATTCACCCCTCCACTTT
.	TRBV15	TRBJ2-7	.	CATSRMAGGAYEQYF	TGTGCCACCAGCAGGATGGCGGGTGGTGCCTACGAGCAGTACTTC
TRBD2	TRBV7-9	TRBJ2-3	.	CASSFGTSGSGTDTQYF	TGTGCCAGCAGCTTCGGGACTAGCGGGAGTGGTACAGATACGCAGTATTTT
.	TRBV12-5	TRBJ2-1	many	CASGLVGLAGNEQFF	TGTGCTAGTGGTTTGGTAGGGCTTGCGGGCAATGAGCAGTTCTTC
TRBD1	TRBV5-1	TRBJ1-1	many	CASTQGVVNTEAFF	TGCGCCAGCACACAGGGGGTCGTGAACACTGAAGCTTTCTTT
.	TRBV7-6	TRBJ2-3	many	CASSFSSADTQYF	TGTGCCAGCAGCTTTTCCTCTGCAGATACGCAGTATTTT
.	TRBV30	TRBJ2-5	many	CAWSPGLIGGQYF	TGTGCCTGGAGTCCAGGACTGATAGGGGGCCAGTACTTC
.	TRBV12-5	TRBJ2-7	many	CASGLVPQDAPREQYF	TGTGCTAGTGGTTTGGTCCCCCAGGACGCCCCGAGGGAGCAGTACTTC
.	TRBV3-1	TRBJ2-7	many	CASSRDPAPYEQYF	TGTGCCAGCAGCCGGGATCCAGCGCCCTACGAGCAGTACTTC
.	TRBV4-1	TRBJ2-5	.	CASSSRWAVQETQYF	TGCGCCAGCAGCTCAAGATGGGCAGTTCAAGAGACCCAGTACTTC
TRBD2	TRBV7-2	TRBJ2-3	many	CASSLGGWEGATYTQYF	TGTGCCAGCAGCTTAGGGGGTTGGGAGGGCGCCACTTATACGCAGTATTTT
TRBD2	TRBV28	TRBJ2-7	.	CASRRTSGHSYEQYF	TGTGCCAGCAGGCGGACTAGCGGGCACTCCTACGAGCAGTACTTC